What follows describes a single T cell receptor beta chain. A few counts support this clonotype. Its antigen is still unknown. Base qualities are not provided; no much larger clone lies one nucleotide away. The library was prepared using 5' RACE. TCRdb names Illumina HiSeq 2500 as the instrument used. A second PCR of roughly 6 to 11 cycles was run with a J-beta primer mix and a sample-barcoded 5' primer. A template-switch 5' adaptor carrying 12 random nucleotides introduced a unique molecular identifier onto each TCR beta cDNA molecule. Each sample yielded at least 2.5 million CDR3-containing paired-end reads. The Mint cDNA synthesis kit, primed by a TRBC-specific oligonucleotide, was used to synthesize first-strand cDNA from all RNA. Following uracil-DNA glycosylase treatment, all cDNA underwent a first 18-cycle PCR with the universal primers M1SS and BC2_uni_R. The paper's data handling went like this. Each sample was normalized by randomly selecting 1 million high-quality reads, each carrying a distinct molecular identifier. Instead of being binned into consensus sequences, reads with shared molecular identifiers were discarded. MiTCR, with a Q25 quality threshold and the strictest error-elimination algorithm, was used for CDR3 identification, clonotype clustering and error correction. A nonparametric unseen species model with Euler transformation was used to estimate lower-bound total TCR beta diversity. TCRdb trimmed the raw reads at Q25, called clones with MiXCR and kept productive beta chains. Each record represents a unique CDR3 protein, reported with the most common genes and DNA among its rows. TCRdb, not the original authors, processed these V and J calls. The sample records some 1.5 million distinct CDR3 sequences, roughly 30% of which are singletons. The ten largest clones take up more than 6% of the sample.

This record comes from a study of blood T cells in healthy people across ages (dated by TCRdb to the mid-2010s). Broadly, across the study: In model experiments, template switching captured roughly one uniquely barcoded TCR beta cDNA molecule for every two T cells. Donors were grouped into four age groups: young (average approximately 15 years), middle-aged (39), aged (around 62) and long-lived (around 82). For two donors (one aged 18 to 30 and one aged 80 or older), the study analyzed two additional independent replicas of 1 million unique cDNA reads from the same blood draw. To track age-related changes in TCR beta repertoire diversity, the study relied on deep sequencing normalized with unique cDNA molecular identifiers. Donors of different ages were randomly distributed across sequencing lanes to avoid experimental bias. Results and caveats for the whole study, not just this receptor: The long-lived group showed more naive CD4+ T cells, fewer expanded clones and increased TCR diversity than the aged group, suggesting age selection. Total diversity estimates from one million sequenced T cells were considered lower bounds and underestimates. Because the CMV infection status of the donors was unknown, age-related changes in expanded clonotypes may potentially have been confounded. Observed TCR beta diversity per million T cells fell roughly linearly with age, and a significant reduction was already apparent by age about 36. Since profiling was done on bulk unsorted PBMCs, naive and antigen-experienced compartments could not be conclusively compared. The percentage of naive T cells measured by flow cytometry correlated strongly with observed TCR beta diversity.

Reading from cysteine to phenylalanine, the CDR3 counts 15 amino acids. Just the 45-base CDR3 DNA is kept, in frame starting at base 1. Per the germline V gene (reference sequence), LGHDT is the CDR1 and YNNKEL is the CDR2. V and J lose 0 bases and 7 bases, and a span of 12 bases separates them. Systemically healthy Caucasian individuals from Russia, 39 in total and aged roughly 6 to 90 years, were included as donors. Each donor gave about 9.2 milliliters of peripheral blood, drawn into EDTA-treated Vacutainer tubes. PBMCs were isolated by Ficoll-Paque density-gradient centrifugation, with at least 6 million obtained per sample. Total RNA was extracted from PBMCs with Trizol reagent, with at least 6 micrograms obtained per sample. For every donor, flow cytometry on a PBMC aliquot measured the percentage of naive CD45RAhigh/CD27high T cells.

The receptor was derived from a woman aged 25 to 45 in good health. The sequenced sample consisted of blood. Here the chain combines TRBV3-1 and TRBJ2-2; confidence is insufficient to name the D gene. The DNA sequence is TGTGCCAGCAGCCAAGATATTCAAGTTGTCGGGGAGCTGTTTTTT. This yields the protein CASSQDIQVVGELFF.